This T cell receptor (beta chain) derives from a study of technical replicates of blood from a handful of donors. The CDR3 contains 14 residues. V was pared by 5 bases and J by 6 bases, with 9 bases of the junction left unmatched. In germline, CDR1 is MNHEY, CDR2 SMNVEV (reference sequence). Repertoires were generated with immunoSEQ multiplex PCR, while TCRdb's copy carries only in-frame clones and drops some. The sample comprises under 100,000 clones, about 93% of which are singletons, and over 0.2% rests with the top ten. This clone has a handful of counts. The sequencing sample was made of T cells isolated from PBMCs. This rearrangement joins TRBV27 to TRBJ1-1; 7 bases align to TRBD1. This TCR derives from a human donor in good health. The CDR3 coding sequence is TGTGCCAGCAGTCCTGGACGAGGGGGCTCTGAAGCTTTCTTT. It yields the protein CASSPGRGGSEAFF.